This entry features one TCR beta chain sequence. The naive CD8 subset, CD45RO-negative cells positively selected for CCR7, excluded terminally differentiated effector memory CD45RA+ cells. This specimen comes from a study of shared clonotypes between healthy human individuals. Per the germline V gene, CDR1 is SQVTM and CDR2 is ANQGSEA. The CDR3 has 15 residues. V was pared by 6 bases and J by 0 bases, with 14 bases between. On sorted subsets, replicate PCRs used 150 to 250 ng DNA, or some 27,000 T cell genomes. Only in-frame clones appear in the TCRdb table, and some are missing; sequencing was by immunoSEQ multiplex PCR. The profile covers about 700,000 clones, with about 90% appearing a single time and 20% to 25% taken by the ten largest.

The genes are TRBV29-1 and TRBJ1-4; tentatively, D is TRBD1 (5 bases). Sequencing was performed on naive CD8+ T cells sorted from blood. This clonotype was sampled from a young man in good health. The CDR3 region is CSVRQGGSTNEKLFF. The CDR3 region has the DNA TGCAGCGTCAGGCAGGGTGGCTCAACTAATGAAAAACTGTTTTTT. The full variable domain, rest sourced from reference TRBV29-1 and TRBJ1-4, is SAVISQKPSRDICQRGTSLTIQCQVDSQVTMMFWYRQQPGQSLTLIATANQGSEATYESGFVIDKFPISRPNLTFSTLTVSNMSPEDSSIYLCSVRQGGSTNEKLFFGSGTQLSVL.